Below are 23 T cell receptor beta chains sequenced from a single sample in a study of T cell responses to AZD1222 COVID-19 vaccine. The assay was immunoSEQ multiplex PCR, and TCRdb's table has in-frame clones only and misses some. The table lists over 100,000 clones, about nine tenths of them singletons. The sample in question was peripheral blood, obtained on day 0 of AZD1222 vaccination. These receptor sequences come from an adult in good health.

The chain has TRBV5-1 and TRBJ2-5; D possibly corresponds to TRBD2 (5 bases). V lost 6 bases, J lost 7 bases, and 13 bases lay in between. The CDR3 loop spans 12 amino acids. Germline-derived CDR1 and CDR2 are SGHRS and YFSETQ. The chain's CDR3 is CASTRDLGTQYF. The CDR3 DNA follows: TGCGCCAGCACTCGGGATCTGGGGACCCAGTACTTC.

This chain connects TRBV2 to TRBJ2-1, with D hard to call. Germline CDR1 reads SNHLY; CDR2 reads FYNNEI. The CDR3 is made up of 12 amino acids. V lost 5 bases and J lost 5, with 7 bases in between. In DNA form, the CDR3 reads TGTGCCAGCAGTCCACGAAACAATGAGCAGTTCTTC. Translated, it gives CASSPRNNEQFF.

The rearrangement uses TRBV19 and TRBJ2-2, with TRBD1 matching over 7 bases. Germline CDR1 and CDR2: LNHDA and SQIVND (reference sequence). The CDR3 contains 14 residues. The J segment lost 0 bases and the V segment lost 10 bases, leaving 5 bases of the junction unmatched. CDR3: CAISQGPNTGELFF. For the CDR3, the DNA is TGTGCCATTTCACAGGGGCCGAACACCGGGGAGCTGTTTTTT.

The chain couples TRBV25-1 to TRBJ2-3; no firm D call. Germline values: CDR1 MGHDK, CDR2 SYGVNS. V lost 7 bases to trimming and J lost 2 bases, with 13 bases between them. This CDR3 is 14 amino acids long. CDR3 DNA: TGTGCCAGCAAAGGCAGCGCAAACACAGATACGCAGTATTTT. Translated: CASKGSANTDTQYF.

The chain employs TRBV3-1 (or the pseudogene TRBV3-2) and TRBJ1-2; the D gene is possibly TRBD1 (5 bases). CDR3 length: 14 amino acids. CDR1 and CDR2 (germline): LGHDT, YNNKEL (reference sequence). Trimming shortened V by 0 bases and J by 4 bases, and 9 bases separated the two germline ends. CDR3 sequence reads: CASSQDGAGYGYTF. Here the CDR3 DNA reads TGTGCCAGCAGCCAAGATGGGGCAGGCTATGGCTACACCTTC.

The V call is TRBV7-2, the J call TRBJ2-1, with D perhaps matching TRBD2 (5 bases). The CDR3 covers 14 residues. Looked up from germline, CDR1 is SGHTA and CDR2 is FQGNSA. Trimming took off 1 base at V and 3 bases at J, with 7 bases between the two ends. Here the CDR3 reads CASSLVGLYNEQFF. The CDR3 nucleotides are TGTGCCAGCAGCTTAGTCGGACTCTACAATGAGCAGTTCTTC.

This clone is a singleton in its sample. This rearrangement joins TRBV7-9 to TRBJ2-3; D perhaps matches TRBD2 (6 bases). The V gene lost 6 bases and the J gene lost 5 bases, with 9 bases spanning the gap. Germline CDR1 and CDR2: SEHNR and FQNEAQ (reference sequence). The CDR3 has 12 amino acids. CDR3 nucleotide sequence: TGTGCCAGCAGGGTGGGACTAGATACGCAGTATTTT. Protein product: CASRVGLDTQYF. Filled out from reference TRBV7-9 and TRBJ2-3, the complete variable domain reads DTGVSQNPRHKITKRGQNVTFRCDPISEHNRLYWYRQTLGQGPEFLTYFQNEAQLEKSRLLSDRFSAERPKGSFSTLEIQRTEQGDSAMYLCASRVGLDTQYFGPGTRLTVL.

The V gene is TRBV4-2, the J gene TRBJ2-2; TRBD2 aligns across 8 bases. This CDR3 region has 17 residues. Germline V lookup: CDR1 LGHNA, CDR2 YNFKEQ. The V gene end was trimmed by 1 base and the J gene end by 0 bases; junction bases not matched to a gene: 4. The CDR3: CASSQASGSPNTGELFF. The CDR3 bases are TGTGCCAGCAGCCAAGCGAGCGGGAGTCCGAACACCGGGGAGCTGTTTTTT.

V gene TRBV3-1 (or the pseudogene TRBV3-2) combines with J gene TRBJ1-5; D not certain. V lost 0 bases, J lost 4 bases, and 10 bases lay in between. The V gene's germline CDR1 is LGHDT and CDR2 YNNKEL (reference sequence). The CDR3 sequence is 15 residues long. The CDR3 DNA reads as TGTGCCAGCAGCCAAGATCCTGTGACGAATCAGCCCCAGCATTTT. It is translated as CASSQDPVTNQPQHF.

This clone was seen once. The CDR3 loop reads CSATLGGTQYF. The DNA of the CDR3 is TGCAGTGCTACCCTCGGGGGGACCCAGTACTTC. The genes are TRBV20-1 and TRBJ2-5; a possible D gene is TRBD2 (6 bases). CDR3 length: 11 residues. Germline V CDR1 and CDR2: DFQATT, SNEGSKA (reference sequence). The V end was cut by 4 bases, the J end by 7 bases, with 10 bases between.

The gene calls are TRBV5-1 and TRBJ1-1; no firm D call. Germline-derived CDR1 and CDR2 are SGHRS and YFSETQ. This CDR3 has 12 amino acids. Trimming shortened V by 0 bases and J by 9 bases, and 9 bases separated the two germline ends. CDR3 nucleotides: TGCGCCAGCAGCTTGGCCGCCGATAAAGCTTTCTTT. This translates into CASSLAADKAFF.

This sequence joins TRBV18 and TRBJ2-5; D not resolved. The CDR3 is 12 residues long. CDR1 KGHSH and CDR2 LQKENI come from the germline V gene. V was clipped by 4 bases and J by 1 base, with 4 bases between them. The CDR3 loop is CASSLFQETQYF. The CDR3 bases are TGTGCCAGCTCACTTTTCCAAGAGACCCAGTACTTC.

The CDR3 loop reads CASSQDLGGSGNEQFF. The CDR3 DNA is TGTGCCAGCAGCCAAGATTTGGGGGGCTCCGGCAATGAGCAGTTCTTC. The chain is built from TRBV3-1 (or the pseudogene TRBV3-2) and TRBJ2-1; D may be TRBD1 or TRBD2 (6 bases each). CDR1 and CDR2 from the germline V gene are LGHDT and YNNKEL (reference sequence). The CDR3 consists of 16 residues. The V end lost 0 bases, the J end lost 6 bases, and 15 bases lay between the germline ends.

This clone was picked up a small number of times. This rearrangement joins TRBV9 to TRBJ2-1; tentatively, D is TRBD2 (5 bases). Germline V gene sequence: CDR1 SGDLS, CDR2 YYNGEE. V was clipped by 1 base and J by 1 base, with 15 bases between them. The CDR3 runs to 17 residues. The CDR3 nucleotides read TGTGCCAGCAGCGTACTCCCCCTTAGCGTATCCTACAATGAGCAGTTCTTC. Encoded protein: CASSVLPLSVSYNEQFF. Filled out from reference TRBV9 and TRBJ2-1, the complete variable domain reads DSGVTQTPKHLITATGQRVTLRCSPRSGDLSVYWYQQSLDQGLQFLIQYYNGEERAKGNILERFSAQQFPDLHSELNLSSLELGDSALYFCASSVLPLSVSYNEQFFGPGTRLTVL.

V and J are TRBV19 and TRBJ1-1, with D possibly matching TRBD1 (5 bases). There are 16 residues in the CDR3. V lost 5 bases and J lost 1, with 17 bases in between. The germline CDR1 and CDR2 sequences are LNHDA and SQIVND (reference sequence). DNA for the CDR3: TGTGCCAGTAGTGAACGCGACAGAATAAAGAACACTGAAGCTTTCTTT. This codes for CASSERDRIKNTEAFF.

A few counts support this clone. As DNA, the CDR3 is TGTGCCAGCAGCCAAGGTCGGGGCCCTAACTATGGCTACACCTTC. Translating it yields CASSQGRGPNYGYTF. V is TRBV3-1 (or the pseudogene TRBV3-2) and J is TRBJ1-2; D is possibly TRBD1 (5 bases). V lost 1 base and J 0 bases, leaving 9 bases between the germline ends. This CDR3 contains 15 residues. Germline CDR1 and CDR2: LGHDT and YNNKEL (reference sequence).

The genes are TRBV2 and TRBJ1-4; TRBD1 might be the D (6 bases). This CDR3 is built from 15 residues. The germline V and J ends were trimmed by 6 bases and 4 bases, with 15 bases remaining between them. Germline V gives CDR1 SNHLY, CDR2 FYNNEI. The chain's CDR3 is CASRDFQGYNEKLFF. CDR3 bases: TGTGCCAGCAGGGATTTCCAGGGGTATAATGAAAAACTGTTTTTT.

The chain combines TRBV18 with TRBJ1-1; TRBD1 might be the D (5 bases). Trimming stripped 1 base from V and 7 bases from J, with 22 bases between. Germline values: CDR1 KGHSH, CDR2 LQKENI. The CDR3 covers 17 residues. CDR3 bases: TGTGCCAGCTCACCACGTATGGGCGGGACCGGAGCTATTGAAGCTTTCTTT. Protein: CASSPRMGGTGAIEAFF. Full variable domain (outside the CDR3, taken from reference TRBV18 and TRBJ1-1): NAGVMQNPRHLVRRRGQEARLRCSPMKGHSHVYWYRQLPEEGLKFMVYLQKENIIDESGMPKERFSAEFPKEGPSILRIQQVVRGDSAAYFCASSPRMGGTGAIEAFFGQGTRLTVV.

The rearrangement uses TRBV30 and TRBJ2-6, with TRBD1 identical over 7 bases. Germline trimming cut 7 bases from V and 6 bases from J; bases unmatched to any gene: 6. Germline V CDR1 and CDR2: GTSNPN, SVGIG (reference sequence). This CDR3 is built from 13 residues. CDR3 in DNA: TGTGCCTCGGGACAGCCAGCGGCCAACGTCCTGACTTTC. It specifies CASGQPAANVLTF.

The chain has TRBV19 and TRBJ2-1; the D gene is possibly TRBD1 (5 bases). This CDR3 is built from 15 residues. CDR1 is LNHDA, CDR2 SQIVND, per germline (reference sequence). V gave up 3 bases and J gave up 4 bases, with 13 bases separating them. Here the CDR3 DNA reads TGTGCCAGTAGTATTAAATTGGGGCCATACAATGAGCAGTTCTTC. Protein sequence: CASSIKLGPYNEQFF.

The chain carries TRBV11-3 and TRBJ1-2; maybe TRBD1 (5 bases). The V end lost 0 bases, the J end lost 4 bases, and 15 bases lay between the germline ends. The CDR3 spans 16 residues. Germline V gene data show CDR1 as SGHNT and CDR2 as YENEEA. The CDR3 is CASSLDGGTPSYGYTF. For the CDR3, the DNA is TGTGCCAGCAGCTTAGATGGAGGGACTCCCAGCTATGGCTACACCTTC.

DNA of the CDR3: TGTGCCAGCAGCGTAGAAGGCTGGCTGAAGAACACCGGGGAGCTGTTTTTT. It is translated as CASSVEGWLKNTGELFF. This chain links TRBV9 with TRBJ2-2, with no clear D. V lost 0 bases and J lost 1, with 13 bases in between. CDR3 size: 17 residues. Per germline, CDR1 SGDLS and CDR2 YYNGEE. The variable domain in full, with the rest retrieved from reference TRBV9 and TRBJ2-2, is DSGVTQTPKHLITATGQRVTLRCSPRSGDLSVYWYQQSLDQGLQFLIQYYNGEERAKGNILERFSAQQFPDLHSELNLSSLELGDSALYFCASSVEGWLKNTGELFFGEGSRLTVL.

V and J are TRBV28 and TRBJ2-7, with D uncertain. The CDR3 loop spans 15 amino acids. V shed 8 bases and J shed 4 bases, with 21 bases lying between them. Looked up from germline, CDR1 is MDHEN and CDR2 is SYDVKM. CDR3 in amino acids: CASSSVAASVYEQYF. The CDR3 DNA reads TGTGCCAGCTCCTCGGTCGCCGCATCGGTATACGAGCAGTACTTC.